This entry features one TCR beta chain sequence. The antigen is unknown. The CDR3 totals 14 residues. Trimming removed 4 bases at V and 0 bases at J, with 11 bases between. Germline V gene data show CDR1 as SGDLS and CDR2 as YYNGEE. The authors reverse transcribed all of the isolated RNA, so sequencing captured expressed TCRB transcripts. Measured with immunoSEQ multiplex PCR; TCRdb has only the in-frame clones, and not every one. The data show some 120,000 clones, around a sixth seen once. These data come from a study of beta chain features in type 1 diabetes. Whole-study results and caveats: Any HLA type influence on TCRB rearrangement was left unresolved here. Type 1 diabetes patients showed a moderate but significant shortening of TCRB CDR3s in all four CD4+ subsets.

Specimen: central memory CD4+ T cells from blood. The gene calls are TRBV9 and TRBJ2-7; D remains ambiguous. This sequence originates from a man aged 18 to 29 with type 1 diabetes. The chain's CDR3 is CASSPSSGSYEQYF. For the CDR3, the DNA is TGTGCCAGCAGCCCCAGCTCCGGCTCCTACGAGCAGTACTTC.